The present entry profiles one T cell receptor (beta chain) with its context. Germline CDR1 is SEHNR and CDR2 is FQNEAQ (reference sequence). There are 17 residues in the CDR3. Trimming stripped 0 bases from V and 0 bases from J, with 12 bases between. The data originate from a study of blood T cell repertoires in COVID-19. Here immunoSEQ multiplex PCR was the method, and the copy in TCRdb shows in-frame clones only, minus some. The sample consists of roughly 250,000 clones, 80% to 90% of them appearing once. Sample: PBMCs or T cells enriched from blood (not recorded which). V and J are TRBV7-9 and TRBJ2-1; D not resolved. This clonotype originated in a woman aged 25-40 years who had recovered from COVID-19. The CDR3 DNA is TGTGCCAGCAGCTTAGCAAGACTCCTCAGCTCCTACAATGAGCAGTTCTTC. It yields the protein CASSLARLLSSYNEQFF.